These 20 T cell receptor beta chains came from one sample sequenced in a study of T cell responses to AZD1222 COVID-19 vaccine. TCRdb keeps only in-frame clones here, not all; method: immunoSEQ multiplex PCR. In the table there are 160,000 or so clones, just over 90% of which are singletons. The sample consisted of peripheral blood, taken 28 days after the second AZD1222 dose. The receptors come from an adult who received the AZD1222 COVID-19 vaccine.

The genes are TRBV23-1 and TRBJ1-5; no firm D call. TRBV23-1 is an ORF, with its function uncertain. Trimming left V 2 bases short and J 0 bases short, with 29 bases between. CDR3 size: 22 residues. In DNA, the CDR3 is TGCGCCAGCAGTCAAGTCGTATGTTGGTTGGGCGGAAGAATCTATAGCAATCAGCCCCAGCATTTT. Its protein is CASSQVVCWLGGRIYSNQPQHF.

This rearrangement joins TRBV6-1 to TRBJ1-2; a possible D gene is TRBD1 (5 bases). Germline lookup yields CDR1 MNHNS and CDR2 SASEGT. V lost 0 bases and J lost 7, with 15 bases in between. This CDR3 is built from 15 residues. CDR3 loop: CASSEARTRSGGYTF. The CDR3 DNA follows: TGTGCCAGCAGTGAAGCAAGGACACGGTCGGGTGGCTACACCTTC.

The rearrangement joins TRBV5-1 to TRBJ2-3; 10 bases map to TRBD2. Germline assignment: CDR1 SGHRS and CDR2 YFSETQ. Germline trimming cut 0 bases from V and 10 bases from J; bases unmatched to any gene: 5. The CDR3 extends over 14 amino acids. The CDR3 DNA reads TGCGCCAGCAGCTTGGATGCTAGCGGGGGTGCGCAGTATTTT. Protein: CASSLDASGGAQYF.

The V gene is TRBV10-3, the J gene TRBJ2-7; D ambiguous. Germline CDR1 ENHRY, CDR2 SYGVKD. Trimming pared 10 bases from V and 3 bases from J, leaving 16 bases between. This CDR3 has 13 amino acids. In nucleotides, the CDR3 is TGTGCCACCTGGCTAGAAGGGTTCTACGAGCAGTACTTC. As protein: CATWLEGFYEQYF.

The CDR3 DNA reads TGTGCCAGCAGCCGACAGGGGAGTTGGAACACCATATATTTT. Protein product: CASSRQGSWNTIYF. The chain links TRBV11-2 to TRBJ1-3, with 8 bases identical to TRBD1. CDR1 is SGHAT and CDR2 is FQNNGV in the germline V gene. The CDR3 extends over 14 amino acids. V lost 5 bases and J lost 7; bases outside the gene matches: 7.

This rearrangement joins TRBV21-1 to TRBJ1-1. TRBV21-1 is a pseudogene. This CDR3 has 15 amino acids. CDR3 coding DNA: TGTGCCAGCAGCAAAGGGGCGACTGTGAACACTGAAGCTTTCTTT. This codes for CASSKGATVNTEAFF.

This chain links TRBV30 with TRBJ2-3; 10 bases match TRBD2. This CDR3 region has 16 residues. CDR1 and CDR2 (germline): GTSNPN, SVGIG (reference sequence). V was pared by 7 bases and J by 2 bases, with 12 bases of the junction left unmatched. In DNA, the CDR3 is TGTGCCTATATCCGAGCGGGGGGGCCGGACACAGATACGCAGTATTTT. Residues: CAYIRAGGPDTDTQYF.

The gene calls are TRBV3-1 (or the pseudogene TRBV3-2) and TRBJ1-6; maybe TRBD1 (6 bases). V lost 4 bases, J lost 13 bases, and 17 bases lay in between. In germline, CDR1 is LGHDT, CDR2 YNNKEL (reference sequence). The CDR3 is 14 amino acids. The chain's CDR3 is CASSPRDKGGPLHF. The DNA for the CDR3 is TGTGCCAGCAGCCCCCGGGACAAAGGTGGGCCCCTCCACTTT.

The chain uses TRBV20-1 and TRBJ1-1, with D hard to call. This CDR3 comprises 12 residues. CDR1 DFQATT and CDR2 SNEGSKA come from the germline V gene (reference sequence). Trimming cost V 6 bases and J 7 bases, with 15 bases left between them. The CDR3 protein is CSASRRFDEAFF. CDR3 nucleotide sequence: TGCAGTGCAAGTAGACGGTTCGATGAAGCTTTCTTT.

This chain uses TRBV7-2 with TRBJ1-2, with 7 bases aligning to TRBD1. The germline gives CDR1 SGHTA, CDR2 FQGNSA. V shed 4 bases and J 3 bases; nucleotides not matched to a gene: 2. This CDR3 has 13 amino acids. The CDR3 coding sequence is TGTGCCAGCAGCTATACAGGGGACTATGGCTACACCTTC. It yields the protein CASSYTGDYGYTF. The whole variable domain, remainder taken from reference TRBV7-2 and TRBJ1-2, is GAGVSQSPSNKVTEKGKDVELRCDPISGHTALYWYRQSLGQGLEFLIYFQGNSAPDKSGLPSDRFSAERTGGSVSTLTIQRTQQEDSAVYLCASSYTGDYGYTFGSGTRLTVV.

The chain is built from TRBV6-1 and TRBJ1-3, with D possibly being TRBD1 (6 bases). Trimming removed 3 bases from V and 4 bases from J, with 13 bases in between. The CDR3 length is 15 residues. Germline loops: CDR1 MNHNS, CDR2 SASEGT. The CDR3 DNA is TGTGCCAGCAGTGAGGGACACCCAGACGGAAACACCATATATTTT. This gives the protein CASSEGHPDGNTIYF.

The CDR3 here is CSAANTGQNEKLFF. The CDR3 DNA is TGCAGCGCCGCCAACACAGGCCAAAATGAAAAACTGTTTTTT. The gene calls are TRBV29-1 and TRBJ1-4; weak D call: TRBD1 (5 bases). Germline lookup yields CDR1 SQVTM and CDR2 ANQGSEA. With 7 bases removed from V and 5 bases from J, the gap between germline ends came to 17 bases. CDR3 length equals 14 residues.

The J gene is TRBJ1-5, the V gene TRBV18; D ambiguous. With 4 bases removed from V and 0 bases from J, the gap between germline ends came to 13 bases. The CDR3 sequence is 16 residues long. Germline values: CDR1 KGHSH, CDR2 LQKENI. CDR3 residues: CASSLGSGSSNQPQHF. The CDR3 DNA sequence: TGTGCCAGCTCACTCGGAAGCGGCAGTAGCAATCAGCCCCAGCATTTT. Full variable domain (missing parts from reference TRBV18 and TRBJ1-5): NAGVMQNPRHLVRRRGQEARLRCSPMKGHSHVYWYRQLPEEGLKFMVYLQKENIIDESGMPKERFSAEFPKEGPSILRIQQVVRGDSAAYFCASSLGSGSSNQPQHFGDGTRLSIL.

This chain joins TRBV6-5 and TRBJ1-1, with 9 bases lining up with TRBD1. The length of the CDR3 is 15 residues. Germline lookup yields CDR1 MNHEY and CDR2 SVGAGI. The J segment lost 1 base and the V segment lost 6 bases, leaving 6 bases of the junction unmatched. The CDR3 loop reads CASRPLTGGNTEAFF. In DNA form, the CDR3 reads TGTGCCAGCAGACCCCTGACAGGGGGGAACACTGAAGCTTTCTTT.

This chain uses TRBV6-1 with TRBJ1-2; D gene uncertain. The CDR3 spans 15 residues. V lost 2 bases and J lost 3, with 13 bases in between. Looked up from germline, CDR1 is MNHNS and CDR2 is SASEGT. This CDR3 reads CASSETGEIYYGYTF. The CDR3 DNA reads as TGTGCCAGCAGTGAAACGGGTGAGATTTACTATGGCTACACCTTC.

The rearrangement joins TRBV15 to TRBJ1-5; possibly TRBD1 for D (5 bases). Germline V lookup: CDR1 LNHNV, CDR2 YYDKDF (reference sequence). CDR3 size: 14 residues. The V end was cut by 4 bases, the J end by 1 base, with 8 bases between. CDR3 residues: CATSTDSSNQPQHF. The CDR3 DNA sequence: TGTGCCACCAGCACAGACAGCAGCAATCAGCCCCAGCATTTT.

The chain recombines TRBV7-2 with TRBJ1-3, with no clear D. Trimming stripped 3 bases from V and 6 bases from J, with 12 bases between. The CDR3 loop spans 14 amino acids. Germline CDR1 reads SGHTA; CDR2 reads FQGNSA. CDR3 residues: CASSLSDQANTIYF. The CDR3 DNA reads TGTGCCAGCAGCTTGAGCGATCAGGCAAACACCATATATTTT.

The chain employs TRBV6-5 and TRBJ1-2, with D maybe TRBD1 (6 bases). Looked up from germline, CDR1 is MNHEY and CDR2 is SVGAGI. V was shortened by 4 bases and J by 0 bases, with 12 bases between the two germline ends. CDR3 length: 15 amino acids. The chain's CDR3 is CASSSPGHTNYGYTF. The CDR3 DNA reads TGTGCCAGCAGTTCACCGGGACACACTAACTATGGCTACACCTTC.

V is TRBV29-1 and J is TRBJ2-3; D unresolved. Looked up from germline, CDR1 is SQVTM and CDR2 is ANQGSEA. With 0 bases removed from V and 0 bases from J, the gap between germline ends came to 10 bases. This CDR3 region has 15 residues. The CDR3 DNA reads TGCAGCGTTGAAGATCCCGTGATCAGCACAGATACGCAGTATTTT. Amino acid sequence: CSVEDPVISTDTQYF.

The V gene is TRBV7-8, the J gene TRBJ2-5, with D perhaps TRBD1 or TRBD2 (7 bases each). V gave up 6 bases and J gave up 1 base, with 15 bases separating them. CDR1 SGHVS and CDR2 FQNEAQ come from the germline V gene. The CDR3 length is 15 residues. CDR3 in DNA: TGTGCCAGCAGACCCAGGGGGGGACTCCAAGAGACCCAGTACTTC. The encoded protein is CASRPRGGLQETQYF. Full variable domain (rest looked up from reference TRBV7-8 and TRBJ2-5): GAGVSQSPRYKVAKRGQDVALRCDPISGHVSLFWYQQALGQGPEFLTYFQNEAQLDKSGLPSDRFFAERPEGSVSTLKIQRTQQEDSAVYLCASRPRGGLQETQYFGPGTRLLVL.